The T cell receptor beta chain described here comes from a study of blood T cell repertoires in COVID-19. Symptom resolution, clearance, or two negative PCRs marked the recovered donors of Cohort 3. Per the study methods: Amplifying reference gene primers gave estimates of nucleated cell counts. This table comes from immunoSEQ multiplex PCR, and its TCRdb copy is limited to in-frame clones, with some not included. The DNA was the basis for D and trimming; V, J and clone size are from that table. The table includes nearly 350,000 clones, more than 75% detected once. CDR3 length equals 15 residues. Germline V lookup: CDR1 SGHVS, CDR2 FQNEAQ. Trimming cost V 5 bases and J 0 bases, with 8 bases left between them.

Sample: PBMCs or T cells enriched from blood (not recorded which). The TCR sequence derives from a woman in her thirties who had recovered from COVID-19. The gene calls are TRBV7-8 and TRBJ1-6; D unresolved. DNA of the CDR3: TGTGCCAGCAGCCGACGGGACTCCTATAATTCACCCCTCCACTTT. Translating gives CASSRRDSYNSPLHF.